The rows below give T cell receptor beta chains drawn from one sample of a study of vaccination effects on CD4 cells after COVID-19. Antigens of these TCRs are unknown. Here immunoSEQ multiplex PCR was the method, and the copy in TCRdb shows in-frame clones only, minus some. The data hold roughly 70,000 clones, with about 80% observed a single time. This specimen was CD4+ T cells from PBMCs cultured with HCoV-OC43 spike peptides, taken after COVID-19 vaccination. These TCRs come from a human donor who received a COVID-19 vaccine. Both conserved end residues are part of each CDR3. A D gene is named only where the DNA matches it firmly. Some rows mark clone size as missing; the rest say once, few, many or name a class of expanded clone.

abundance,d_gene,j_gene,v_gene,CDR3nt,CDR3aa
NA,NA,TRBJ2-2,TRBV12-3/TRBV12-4,TGTGCCAGCAGTTTTCAAGACACCGGGGAGCTGTTTTTT,CASSFQDTGELFF
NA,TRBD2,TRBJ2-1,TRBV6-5,TGTGCCAGCAGTTACAATGCAGCGGGGGGTTACAATGAGCAGTTCTTC,CASSYNAAGGYNEQFF
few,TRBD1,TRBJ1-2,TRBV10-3,TGTGCCATCAGCTCACACGGACAGGGCAATGGCTACACCTTC,CAISSHGQGNGYTF
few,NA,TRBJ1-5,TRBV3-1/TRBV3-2,TGTGCCAGCAGCTCAACCAGGGCGGGCAATCAGCCCCAGCATTTT,CASSSTRAGNQPQHF
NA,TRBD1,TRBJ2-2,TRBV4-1,TGCGCCAGCAGCCGTGTTCTGAACCGGGACAGGGGGCACGGGGAGCTGTTTTTT,CASSRVLNRDRGHGELFF
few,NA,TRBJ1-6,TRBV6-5,TGTGCCAGCAGTAACGCTCGGTCGTGGCCCCTCCACTTT,CASSNARSWPLHF
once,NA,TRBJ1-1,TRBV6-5,TGTGCCAGCAGGGGCGCCATACCTGAAGCTTTCTTT,CASRGAIPEAFF
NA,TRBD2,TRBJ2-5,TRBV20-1,TGCAGTGCTAGTAGATCGCGGGGGGGCTATCAAGAGACCCAGTACTTC,CSASRSRGGYQETQYF
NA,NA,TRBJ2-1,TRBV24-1,TGTGCCACCAGCCCGAGGGACAATGAGCAGTTCTTC,CATSPRDNEQFF
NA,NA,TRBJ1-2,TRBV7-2,TGTGCCAGCAGCTTAGGAGGAAACTATGGCTACACCTTC,CASSLGGNYGYTF
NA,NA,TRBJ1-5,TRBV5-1,TGCGCCAGCAGCTTGGCCGCCGAACAGCCCCAGCATTTT,CASSLAAEQPQHF
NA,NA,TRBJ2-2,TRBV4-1,TGCGCCAGCAGCCAACCCACATCGACCGGGGAGCTGTTTTTT,CASSQPTSTGELFF
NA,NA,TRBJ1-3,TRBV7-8,TGTGCCAGCAGCTTAGCCACAGGGACCAGAAACACCATATATTTT,CASSLATGTRNTIYF
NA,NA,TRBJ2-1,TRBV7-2,TGTGCCAGCATAAAGACAGGTAGCTCCTACAATGAGCAGTTCTTC,CASIKTGSSYNEQFF
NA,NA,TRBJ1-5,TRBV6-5,TGTGCCAGCAGCCACGGCAGGAGCAATCAGCCCCAGCATTTT,CASSHGRSNQPQHF
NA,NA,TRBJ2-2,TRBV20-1,TGCAGTGCTAGTCCGGGGGCGAACACCGGGGAGCTGTTTTTT,CSASPGANTGELFF
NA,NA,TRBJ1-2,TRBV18,TGTGCCAGCTCACCTACAACGATCGAAAGGGATGGCTACACCTTC,CASSPTTIERDGYTF
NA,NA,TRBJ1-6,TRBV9,TGTGCCAGCAGCGTCAGGACCGGGGATAATTCACCCCTCCACTTT,CASSVRTGDNSPLHF
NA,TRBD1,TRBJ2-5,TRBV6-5,TGTGCCAGCAACCGGGACAGGGCACAAGAGACCCAGTACTTC,CASNRDRAQETQYF
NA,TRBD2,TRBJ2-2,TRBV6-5,TGTGCCAGCAAACGGGAGGGATGGAACACCGGGGAGCTGTTTTTT,CASKREGWNTGELFF
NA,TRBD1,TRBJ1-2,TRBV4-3,TGCGCCAGCAGCCAAGACTTTCAGGGGGATAACTATGGCTACACCTTC,CASSQDFQGDNYGYTF
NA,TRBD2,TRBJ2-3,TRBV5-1,TGCGCCAGCAGCCGATCTAGCGGGGGGGCGATAGATACGCAGTATTTT,CASSRSSGGAIDTQYF
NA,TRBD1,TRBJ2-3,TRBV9,TGTGCCAGCAGCGCAAGGACAGGGATTTCCTTTACAAGCACAGATACGCAGTATTTT,CASSARTGISFTSTDTQYF
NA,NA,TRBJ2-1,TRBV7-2,TGTGCCAGCAGCTTAGGGTACAATGAGCAGTTCTTC,CASSLGYNEQFF
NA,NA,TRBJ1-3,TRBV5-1,TGCGCCAGCAGCCCGCGGACAGCGAGCTCTGGAAACACCATATATTTT,CASSPRTASSGNTIYF
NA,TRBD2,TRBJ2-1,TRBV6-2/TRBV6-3,TGTGCCAGCAGTTCCCAACCGGGACTAGCGGGGCCCCATGAGCAGTTCTTC,CASSSQPGLAGPHEQFF